The T cell receptor (beta chain) described here comes from a study of tumor and adjacent non-tumor tissue in lung cancer. Study-wide context: Stage I to III disease affected ten to eleven men and roughly 5 women aged roughly 31 to 76.

This sample's RNA came from whole unsorted tissue. The normal lung tissue was taken more than 3 cm from the tumor edge. CDR3 length equals 17 residues. In germline, CDR1 is SQVTM, CDR2 ANQGSEA. This clonotype was seen a single time. What it recognizes is unknown. At one end the junction does not follow the germline gene, possibly because of a read error. The study's findings and limits: Tumor tissue had significantly higher TCR diversity than normal lung.

A modified ARM-PCR protocol with three rounds of nested PCR amplified TCRbeta. MiXCR, applied by TCRdb to the multiplex PCR reads, yields one record per CDR3 protein. The sample has 75,000 to 90,000 distinct CDR3 sequences, about 77% seen once. The source of this sequence is a woman between 50 and 59 years old with non-small cell lung cancer. Sequenced material: distant non-tumor lung tissue. V gene TRBV29-1 combines with J gene TRBJ2-5; weak D call: TRBD2 (5 bases). DNA for the CDR3: TGCAACGTTGAAGATCTCCCGGGGTGGGGTAGTGGGGAGACCCAGTACTTC. This sequence encodes CNVEDLPGWGSGETQYF.